The 19 T cell receptor beta chains in this list originate from one sample, sequenced in a study of blood T cell dynamics during melanoma immunotherapy. Regarding time point: pre-treatment baseline. Measured with immunoSEQ multiplex PCR; TCRdb has only the in-frame clones, and not every one. The data show over 20,000 clones, over 85% seen once. The sample was blood, taken from a patient treated with checkpoint blockade. The receptors shown here come from a human donor with melanoma.

The chain has TRBV9 and TRBJ2-1, with 11 bases lining up with TRBD2. Germline CDR1 reads SGDLS; CDR2 reads YYNGEE. Trimming cost V 3 bases and J 4 bases; bases outside gene matches: 6. The CDR3 loop spans 16 amino acids. Written as DNA, the CDR3 is TGTGCCAGCAGCGCGACTAGCGGGACAGGTTACAATGAGCAGTTCTTC. Translated: CASSATSGTGYNEQFF.

The CDR3 bases are TGTGCCAGCAGCCCCCGGGGGACCCTCAAATACTACGAGCAGTACTTC. Its translation: CASSPRGTLKYYEQYF. The V gene is TRBV14, the J gene TRBJ2-7, with D perhaps TRBD2 (6 bases). V gave up 4 bases and J gave up 3 bases, with 19 bases separating them. The CDR3 has 16 residues. Germline assignment: CDR1 SGHDN and CDR2 FVKESK.

The chain employs TRBV9 and TRBJ2-3; D may be TRBD1 or TRBD2 (5 bases each). CDR3 length: 15 amino acids. Per the germline V gene, CDR1 is SGDLS and CDR2 is YYNGEE. Trimming took off 4 bases at V and 3 bases at J, with 15 bases between the two ends. CDR3 in DNA: TGTGCCAGCAGCCCCCGAGGGGTAGGGACAGATACGCAGTATTTT. It specifies CASSPRGVGTDTQYF.

The chain combines TRBV7-3 with TRBJ1-1; D unresolved. CDR1 is SGHTA, CDR2 FQGTGA, per germline. CDR3 length: 14 amino acids. V was clipped by 0 bases and J by 6 bases, with 11 bases between them. CDR3 residues: CASSLTPSDSEAFF. The CDR3 bases are TGTGCCAGCAGCTTAACCCCTAGTGATTCTGAAGCTTTCTTT.

This clone appeared a single time. V and J are TRBV2 and TRBJ1-4; D unclear. Per germline, CDR1 SNHLY and CDR2 FYNNEI. The CDR3 covers 14 residues. V lost 3 bases to trimming and J lost 7 bases, with 12 bases between them. The CDR3 nucleotides are TGTGCCAGCAGTGAGACTCCCGGAGGTGAAAAACTGTTTTTT. Translated: CASSETPGGEKLFF. Together with reference TRBV2 and TRBJ1-4, the CDR3 gives the full variable domain: EPEVTQTPSHQVTQMGQEVILRCVPISNHLYFYWYRQILGQKVEFLVSFYNNEISEKSEIFDDQFSVERPDGSNFTLKIRSTKLEDSAMYFCASSETPGGEKLFFGSGTQLSVL.

V usage is TRBV4-1 and J usage is TRBJ1-4, with D tentatively TRBD1 (5 bases). V was clipped by 0 bases and J by 3 bases, with 14 bases between them. This CDR3 is 17 amino acids long. Germline lookup yields CDR1 MGHRA and CDR2 YSYEKL. The CDR3 spells CASSQELKRGANEKLFF. CDR3 in DNA: TGCGCCAGCAGCCAAGAGTTAAAGCGAGGGGCTAATGAAAAACTGTTTTTT.

The genes are TRBV28 and TRBJ2-7, with 7 bases lining up with TRBD2. The V gene's germline CDR1 is MDHEN and CDR2 SYDVKM. V shed 2 bases, J shed 2 bases, and the junction held 3 bases outside the gene matches. There are 14 residues in the CDR3. CDR3 in DNA: TGTGCCAGCAGTTTAGGGGGGGGAACCTACGAGCAGTACTTC. It translates to CASSLGGGTYEQYF.

This chain connects TRBV7-8 to TRBJ2-1, with no clear D. Germline V gene data show CDR1 as SGHVS and CDR2 as FQNEAQ. The CDR3 consists of 17 residues. V was clipped by 0 bases and J by 0 bases, with 12 bases between them. The CDR3 is CASSLARHSSSYNEQFF. The CDR3 coding sequence is TGTGCCAGCAGCTTAGCGAGGCACTCGAGCTCCTACAATGAGCAGTTCTTC.

The chain couples TRBV5-1 to TRBJ1-2; 11 nucleotides align to TRBD1. The germline V gene encodes CDR1 SGHRS and CDR2 YFSETQ. Trimming took 4 bases from V and 3 from J; bases not matched to a gene: 8. The CDR3 extends over 16 amino acids. For the CDR3, the DNA is TGCGCCAGCAGCCTGGATCCGGGACAGGGGGACTATGGCTACACCTTC. It encodes CASSLDPGQGDYGYTF.

This chain links TRBV19 with TRBJ1-1; D uncertain. V was clipped by 5 bases and J by 1 base, with 5 bases between them. CDR3 length: 12 residues. Germline assignment: CDR1 LNHDA and CDR2 SQIVND (reference sequence). CDR3 bases: TGTGCCAGTAGTGGGAGGAACACTGAAGCTTTCTTT. The encoded protein is CASSGRNTEAFF.

DNA for the CDR3: TGTGCCACCAAAGTTGGCGGGGCCGAGCAGTACTTC. Its protein product is CATKVGGAEQYF. V and J are TRBV27 and TRBJ2-7, with a possible D match to TRBD2 (6 bases). V lost 10 bases, J lost 6 bases, and 16 bases lay in between. Germline V gene data show CDR1 as MNHEY and CDR2 as SMNVEV (reference sequence). The CDR3 is 12 amino acids.

This clone is a singleton in its sample. The chain combines TRBV23-1 with TRBJ1-2, with 8 bases lining up with TRBD1. TRBV23-1 is assigned to the ORF class and has an uncertain function. With V trimmed by 11 bases and J by 4 bases, 9 bases remained unmatched. CDR3 length: 13 amino acids. The DNA for the CDR3 is TGCGCCCAAACCCGGACAGGGAGCTATGGCTACACCTTC. Residues: CAQTRTGSYGYTF.

This clone has a single count. The rearrangement links TRBV6-1 to TRBJ2-5; D is perhaps TRBD1 (6 bases). Germline V gene data show CDR1 as MNHNS and CDR2 as SASEGT. This CDR3 region has 15 residues. The germline V and J ends were trimmed by 7 bases and 1 base, with 16 bases remaining between them. CDR3 region: CASIPPQGTQETQYF. The DNA of the CDR3 is TGTGCCAGCATTCCGCCACAGGGAACCCAAGAGACCCAGTACTTC.

This clone appeared once. This rearrangement joins TRBV11-3 to TRBJ2-7, with TRBD2 identical over 8 bases. With 6 bases clipped from V and 3 bases from J, the junction kept 13 bases outside the gene matches. This CDR3 region has 16 residues. CDR1 is SGHNT and CDR2 is YENEEA in the germline V gene. CDR3: CASSSLWTGGLYEQYF. CDR3 bases: TGTGCCAGCAGTTCCCTATGGACGGGGGGGCTCTACGAGCAGTACTTC.

This clone has only one observation. CDR3 DNA: TGCGCCAGCAGCTACCGCGGGGGGGCCTACAATGAGCAGTTCTTC. Its translation: CASSYRGGAYNEQFF. The rearrangement uses TRBV5-1 and TRBJ2-1; 9 positions agree with TRBD2. V trimming: 3 bases; J trimming: 2 bases; junction bases outside the gene matches: 3. The CDR3 covers 15 residues. Germline-derived CDR1 and CDR2 are SGHRS and YFSETQ.

The chain recombines TRBV2 with TRBJ1-2, with TRBD1 matching over 9 bases. The V gene's germline CDR1 is SNHLY and CDR2 FYNNEI. V was clipped by 1 base and J by 6 bases; unmatched bases: 9. The CDR3 is 16 residues long. The CDR3: CASSEGLGTGSDGYTF. CDR3 in DNA: TGTGCCAGCAGTGAAGGTCTCGGGACAGGGAGCGATGGCTACACCTTC.

V usage is TRBV7-2 and J usage is TRBJ1-3; 9 bases are shared with TRBD1. The CDR3 extends over 15 amino acids. V was clipped by 4 bases and J by 3 bases; unmatched bases: 4. Germline loops: CDR1 SGHTA, CDR2 FQGNSA. The CDR3, as DNA: TGTGCCAGCAGCTCGGGACAGGGAGGTGGAAACACCATATATTTT. Translating gives CASSSGQGGGNTIYF.

This chain joins TRBV19 and TRBJ2-7, with 10 nucleotides matching TRBD1. Losses at the gene ends were 6 bases for V and 5 bases for J; bases not matched to a gene: 7. This CDR3 has 14 amino acids. Germline values: CDR1 LNHDA, CDR2 SQIVND (reference sequence). The CDR3: CASRAGTGAHEQYF. The CDR3 nucleotides read TGTGCCAGTAGGGCCGGGACAGGGGCGCACGAGCAGTACTTC.

This chain links TRBV5-1 with TRBJ2-3, with 9 bases lining up with TRBD2. The CDR3 loop spans 18 amino acids. Germline V CDR1 and CDR2: SGHRS, YFSETQ. J was trimmed by 6 bases and V by 7 bases; bases with no gene match: 21. CDR3 sequence: CASRFLAGGPGVSDTQYF. The DNA of the CDR3 is TGCGCCAGCCGTTTCCTGGCGGGAGGGCCGGGCGTTTCCGATACGCAGTATTTT.